The entry below describes one T cell receptor beta chain. This clonotype has just a few counts. Its antigen remains unidentified. No qualities accompany the bases; no much larger clone lies one base away. The record originates from a study of blood T cells in healthy people across ages (dated by TCRdb to 2013 to 2016). Describing the broader study: Template switching captured roughly one uniquely barcoded TCR beta cDNA molecule per two T cells in model experiments. The donors were split into four age groups: young (average about 15 years), middle-aged (39), aged (about 56) and long-lived (82). Two additional independent replicas of 1 million unique cDNA reads from the same blood draw were analyzed for two donors (one aged 18 to 30 and one aged 80 or older). Using deep sequencing normalized with unique cDNA molecular identifiers, the study measured how TCR beta repertoire diversity changes with age. To avoid experimental bias, donors of different ages were distributed randomly across sequencing lanes.

Library prep was done by 5' RACE. A second PCR of 7 to 11 cycles was performed with a sample-barcoded 5' primer and a J-beta primer mix. A unique molecular identifier was introduced onto each TCR beta cDNA molecule by a template-switch 5' adaptor carrying 12 random nucleotides. Each sample yielded at least 3 million CDR3-containing paired-end reads. First-strand cDNA was synthesized from all RNA with the Mint cDNA synthesis kit, primed by a TRBC-specific oligonucleotide. All cDNA was treated with uracil-DNA glycosylase and then went through a first 18-cycle PCR with the universal primers M1SS and BC2_uni_R. As for the original processing: Each sample was normalized by randomly selecting 1 million high-quality reads, each carrying a distinct molecular identifier. Reads sharing molecular identifiers were discarded rather than binned into consensus sequences. MiTCR, set to a Q25 quality threshold and the strictest error-elimination algorithm, was used for CDR3 identification, clonotype clustering and error correction. A nonparametric unseen species model using Euler transformation provided a lower-bound estimate of total TCR beta diversity. Starting from the raw public reads, TCRdb applied fastp trimming at Q25, assembled clones with MiXCR and retained in-frame beta chains. Rows are combined by CDR3 protein, so each entry shows the most common genes and DNA. In this record, the V and J calls reflect TCRdb's handling and not the investigators' own analysis. The sample table holds around 1,800,000 distinct CDR3 sequences, of which around 40% were seen once. Of the sample, about 23% is held by the ten largest clones.

Its CDR3 holds 15 amino acids, cysteine through phenylalanine. The entry retains the CDR3 DNA only, 45 bases that are in frame from base 1. The junction shows trimming of 0 bases on V and 4 bases on J, and the gene matches do not reach 5 bases of it. The roughly 42 donors, aged roughly 6 to 100 years, were systemically healthy Caucasian individuals from Russia. Around 10 milliliters of peripheral blood were drawn from each donor into EDTA-treated Vacutainer tubes. PBMCs were isolated by Ficoll-Paque density-gradient centrifugation, with at least 7 million obtained per sample. Trizol reagent was used to extract total RNA from PBMCs, with at least 6 micrograms per sample. The percentages of naive CD45RAhigh/CD27high T cells were determined by flow cytometry on a PBMC aliquot from every donor. Study-wide conclusions, independent of this receptor: The percentage of naive T cells measured by flow cytometry correlated strongly with observed TCR beta diversity. Compared with the aged group, the long-lived group had more naive CD4+ T cells, fewer expanded clones and increased TCR diversity, suggesting age selection. Conclusive comparison of naive and antigen-experienced compartments was prevented by the profiling of bulk unsorted PBMCs. Because the CMV infection status of the donors was unknown, age-related changes in expanded clonotypes may potentially have been confounded. Total diversity estimates from one million sequenced T cells were considered lower bounds and underestimates. As age increased, observed TCR beta diversity per million T cells dropped in a roughly linear way, and a significant reduction was already evident by age 40.

The rearrangement joined TRBV12-3 or TRBV12-4 to TRBJ1-2; 7 bases in the junction line up with TRBD1. Sequenced sample: blood. The sequence derives from a human donor in good health. The CDR3 loop reads CASSLAWDRVYGYTF. The base sequence is TGTGCCAGCAGTTTAGCGTGGGACAGAGTCTATGGCTACACCTTC.